This T cell receptor beta chain is from a study of technical replicates of blood from a handful of donors. Assay used: immunoSEQ multiplex PCR; TCRdb lists only in-frame clones, some missing. Found here are around 67,000 clones, approximately 83% of them singletons; the top ten hold about 5.1%. The CDR3 length is 13 residues. V lost 3 bases to trimming and J lost 5 bases, with 10 bases between them. CDR1 SNHLY and CDR2 FYNNEI come from the germline V gene. The TCR originated in a human donor in good health. Some clones in this sample may be carry-over from other donors' samples. This chain uses TRBV2 with TRBJ2-5; TRBD1 might be the D (6 bases). Specimen: PBMCs. The DNA of the CDR3 is TGTGCCAGCAGTGATGGGGGCCTCGAGACCCAGTACTTC. This sequence encodes CASSDGGLETQYF.